The 26 T cell receptor beta chains listed next were all sequenced from one sample in a study of blood T cells in healthy people across ages. Through a sample-barcoded 5' primer and a J-beta primer mix, a second PCR was run for roughly 7 to 12 cycles. MiXCR, run by TCRdb on the 5' RACE reads, gives a single entry per CDR3 protein. Of about 730,000 distinct CDR3 sequences listed, more than 40% are singletons. The sequenced sample consisted of blood. These receptors all come from a woman in her sixties in good health.

The chain carries TRBV4-3 and TRBJ2-1, with D possibly called TRBD1 or TRBD2 (6 bases each). This CDR3 is built from 15 residues. V lost 5 bases and J lost 9, with 20 bases in between. In germline, CDR1 is LGHNA, CDR2 YSLEER. The DNA of the CDR3 is TGCGCCAGCAGCGCAAGGGGGGTGCTTAACAGTGAGCAGTTCTTC. Translated, it gives CASSARGVLNSEQFF.

This clonotype was counted only a few times. The junction shows a germline mismatch at one end, possibly a read error. V usage is TRBV3-1 and J usage is TRBJ1-1; the D is unclear. This CDR3 has 14 residues. Germline assignment: CDR1 LGHDT and CDR2 YNNKEL (reference sequence). The CDR3 region has the DNA TGCGCCAGCAGCCAAGCAGAGGGTAACACTGAAGCTTTCTTT. Its protein product is CASSQAEGNTEAFF.

The chain joins TRBV4-2 to TRBJ2-1; 10 bases are a match to TRBD1. Germline CDR1 reads LGHNA; CDR2 reads YNFKEQ. The CDR3 contains 16 residues. Trimming at V came to 0 bases and at J to 3 bases, leaving 2 bases not matched to a gene. The CDR3 here is CASSQDRDRGYNEQFF. In nucleotides, the CDR3 is TGTGCCAGCAGCCAAGACCGGGACAGGGGCTACAATGAGCAGTTCTTC.

This clonotype was observed a single time. At one end the junction does not follow the germline gene, possibly because of a read error. This sequence joins TRBV5-6 and TRBJ2-5; no reliable D call. The CDR3 runs 13 residues. Germline CDR1 is SGHDT and CDR2 is YYEEEE. This CDR3 reads CASSLVFGEPQYF. The CDR3, as DNA: TGTGCCAGCAGCTTGGTGTTTGGAGAGCCCCAGTACTTC. The full variable domain, in which reference TRBV5-6 and TRBJ2-5 provide the parts outside the CDR3, is DAGVTQSPTHLIKTRGQQVTLRCSPKSGHDTVSWYQQALGQGPQFIFQYYEEEERQRGNFPDRFSGHQFPNYSSELNVNALLLGDSALYLCASSLVFGEPQYFGPGTRLLVL.

Remarks on this clonotype: This could be a read error, since a much larger clone is one nucleotide away. The genes are TRBV5-1 and TRBJ1-5, with 9 bases aligning to TRBD1. Germline V gene sequence: CDR1 SGHRS, CDR2 YFSETQ. V dropped 4 bases and J dropped 4; count of bases not matched to a gene: 6. This CDR3 is 15 amino acids long. The CDR3: CASSLRTGENQPQHF. DNA of the CDR3: TGCGCCAGCAGCCTAAGGACAGGGGAAAATCAGCCCCAGCATTTT.

A few counts support this clonotype. This chain joins TRBV27 and TRBJ2-3; TRBD2 matches at 7 bases. Germline assignment: CDR1 MNHEY and CDR2 SMNVEV (reference sequence). V trimming: 1 base; J trimming: 1 base; junction bases outside the gene matches: 5. The CDR3 runs to 16 residues. CDR3 region: CASSLLASGRTDTQYF. DNA for the CDR3: TGTGCCAGCAGTTTATTGGCTAGCGGTCGCACAGATACGCAGTATTTT.

This clonotype was seen a handful of times. The chain couples TRBV2 to TRBJ1-5; TRBD1 agrees at 7 bases. There are 14 residues in the CDR3. After removal of 10 bases from V and 3 bases from J, the junction contained 9 bases not matched to a gene. Germline values: CDR1 SNHLY, CDR2 FYNNEI. In DNA, the CDR3 is TGTGCCACCCGGGGGGACAGTAACAATCAGCCCCAGCATTTT. It codes for CATRGDSNNQPQHF.

The J gene is TRBJ2-7, the V gene TRBV18, with D unclear. Germline CDR1 KGHSH, CDR2 LQKENI. Trimming took 0 bases from V and 3 from J, leaving 9 bases between them. This CDR3 has 14 amino acids. CDR3 sequence (DNA): TGTGCCAGCTCACCACCGGTCTCTGGCTACGAGCAGTACTTC. As protein: CASSPPVSGYEQYF. The full variable domain, with the rest looked up from reference TRBV18 and TRBJ2-7, is NAGVMQNPRHLVRRRGQEARLRCSPMKGHSHVYWYRQLPEEGLKFMVYLQKENIIDESGMPKERFSAEFPKEGPSILRIQQVVRGDSAAYFCASSPPVSGYEQYFGPGTRLTVT.

The gene calls are TRBV4-2 and TRBJ2-3; no reliable D call. The CDR3 has 13 amino acids. Trimming took off 3 bases at V and 6 bases at J, with 10 bases between the two ends. The germline gives CDR1 LGHNA, CDR2 YNFKEQ. The chain's CDR3 is CASSQVLHDTQYF. As DNA, the CDR3 is TGTGCCAGCAGCCAGGTACTCCACGATACGCAGTATTTT.

This clonotype was picked up many times. V and J are TRBV4-2 and TRBJ2-1; D not resolved. Germline V lookup: CDR1 LGHNA, CDR2 YNFKEQ. The CDR3 covers 16 residues. V was pared by 4 bases and J by 4 bases, with 17 bases between. The CDR3 region is CASSPRQGHGYNEQFF. The DNA for the CDR3 is TGTGCCAGCAGCCCCCGACAAGGGCACGGGTACAATGAGCAGTTCTTC.

This clonotype was observed once. Here the CDR3 omits its conserved ending phenylalanine or tryptophan, so a read error is the likely source. V and J are TRBV7-2 and TRBJ1-6, with 8 bases identical to TRBD1. Germline assignment: CDR1 SGHTA and CDR2 FQGNSA. This CDR3 region has 13 residues. The junction had 7 bases not matched to a gene; V was cut back by 8 bases and J by 10 bases. The CDR3 bases are TGTGCCAGCCACAGGGACAGGCAATCACCCCTCCACTTA. Its translation is CASHRDRQSPLHL.

The J gene is TRBJ2-7, the V gene TRBV7-6, with a possible D match to TRBD1 (6 bases). The CDR3 length is 16 residues. V shed 1 base and J shed 0 bases, with 13 bases lying between them. The germline gives CDR1 SGHVS, CDR2 FNYEAQ. CDR3: CASSLGAGQPSYEQYF. The CDR3, as DNA: TGTGCCAGCAGCTTAGGAGCAGGACAGCCCTCCTACGAGCAGTACTTC.

This chain joins TRBV7-2 and TRBJ2-7; TRBD1 aligns across 8 bases. Germline assignment: CDR1 SGHTA and CDR2 FQGNSA. The CDR3 is made up of 14 amino acids. J was trimmed by 7 bases and V by 5 bases; bases with no gene match: 10. CDR3 amino acids: CASSQRQGSSEQYF. The DNA of the CDR3 is TGTGCCAGCAGCCAAAGACAGGGGTCGAGTGAGCAGTACTTC.

This clonotype came up many times. The chain carries TRBV3-1 and TRBJ2-1; the match to TRBD2 covers 11 bases. Looked up from germline, CDR1 is LGHDT and CDR2 is YNNKEL (reference sequence). This CDR3 comprises 14 residues. V was pared by 3 bases and J by 7 bases, with 2 bases of the junction left unmatched. In DNA form, the CDR3 reads TGTGCCAGCAGCCATTCTAGCGGGGGGAATGAGCAGTTCTTC. Its protein product is CASSHSSGGNEQFF.

This clonotype appeared a few times. This chain joins TRBV12-3 or TRBV12-4 and TRBJ1-6, with no clear D. There are 14 residues in the CDR3. The V gene lost 1 base and the J gene lost 9 bases, with 10 bases spanning the gap. The CDR3 DNA follows: TGTGCCAGCAGTTTAGAGGGCGGTCGTTCACCCCTCCACTTT. This codes for CASSLEGGRSPLHF.

This clonotype was seen just once. CDR3 in DNA: TGTGCCACCAGTGATTTCTGCGGGACTAGCACAGATACGCAGTATTTT. Amino acid sequence: CATSDFCGTSTDTQYF. The chain recombines TRBV24-1 with TRBJ2-3; perhaps TRBD2 as D (6 bases). The CDR3 is 16 amino acids. From germline, CDR1 is KGHDR and CDR2 SFDVKD. The V end was cut by 1 base, the J end by 0 bases, with 10 bases between.

The V call is TRBV5-1, the J call TRBJ2-5, with unresolved D. Germline assignment: CDR1 SGHRS and CDR2 YFSETQ. The CDR3 covers 14 residues. The V and J ends lost 4 bases and 1 base respectively, with 11 bases between them. The CDR3 loop is CASSPVVVQETQYF. CDR3 DNA sequence: TGCGCCAGCAGCCCCGTCGTAGTCCAAGAGACCCAGTACTTC.

The table lists this clonotype with a few counts. The V and J genes are TRBV7-3 and TRBJ2-5; the match to TRBD1 covers 8 bases. The closer fit of TRBJ2-7 to the DNA end suggests the J call may be wrong. The CDR3 has 15 amino acids. Germline V gene data show CDR1 as SGHTA and CDR2 as FQGTGA. The CDR3: CASSSSTGDAYEQYF. CDR3 in DNA: TGTGCCAGCAGCTCCTCGACAGGGGATGCCTACGAGCAGTACTTC.

The chain carries TRBV6-8 and TRBJ2-2; weak D call: TRBD1 (6 bases). Trimming cost V 0 bases and J 1 base, with 18 bases left between them. Germline CDR1 and CDR2: MNHGY and SAAAGT. The CDR3 has 19 amino acids. The DNA of the CDR3 is TGTGCCAGCAGTTACTCGATGCCCCGGCCAGGGGAGAACACCGGGGAGCTGTTTTTT. Encoded protein: CASSYSMPRPGENTGELFF.

The rearrangement uses TRBV7-9 and TRBJ1-5, with 9 bases identical to TRBD1. The CDR3 is made up of 15 amino acids. The germline CDR1 and CDR2 sequences are SEHNR and FQNEAQ (reference sequence). V shed 5 bases, J shed 1 base, and the junction held 3 bases outside the gene matches. For the CDR3, the DNA is TGTGCCAGCAGCCTGGACAGGGGAAGCAATCAGCCCCAGCATTTT. Translated: CASSLDRGSNQPQHF. Combining the CDR3 with reference TRBV7-9 and TRBJ1-5 gives the whole variable domain DTGVSQNPRHKITKRGQNVTFRCDPISEHNRLYWYRQTLGQGPEFLTYFQNEAQLEKSRLLSDRFSAERPKGSFSTLEIQRTEQGDSAMYLCASSLDRGSNQPQHFGDGTRLSIL.

This clonotype was recorded a few times. The CDR3 bases are TGTGCCATCAGTAGAACCGGGACTAGTCGGGGGGACGAGCAGTACTTC. Translation gives CAISRTGTSRGDEQYF. This rearrangement joins TRBV10-3 to TRBJ2-7; 8 bases agree with TRBD2. CDR3 size: 16 residues. Germline V lookup: CDR1 ENHRY, CDR2 SYGVKD. Losses at the gene ends were 5 bases for V and 5 bases for J; bases not matched to a gene: 14.

The chain couples TRBV21-1 to TRBJ2-4. The J call may be incorrect, as the DNA end agrees better with TRBJ2-7. TRBV21-1 is annotated as a pseudogene. This CDR3 is 12 amino acids long. CDR3 coding DNA: TGTGCCAGCAACAAGCGGGGTGGCGAGCAGTACTTC. Protein: CASNKRGGEQYF.

The V call is TRBV29-1, the J call TRBJ2-2; D is perhaps TRBD2 (6 bases). Trimming removed 6 bases at V and 9 bases at J, with 11 bases between. From germline, CDR1 is SQVTM and CDR2 ANQGSEA. The CDR3 has 11 residues. The CDR3 nucleotides are TGCAGCGTCGGGACTTTCAGGGAGCTGTTTTTT. It is translated as CSVGTFRELFF.

V usage is TRBV6-6 and J usage is TRBJ2-7; 10 bases agree with TRBD2. V lost 4 bases, J lost 4 bases, and 4 bases stayed unmatched. The CDR3 has 14 residues. CDR1 MNHNY and CDR2 SVGAGI come from the germline V gene (reference sequence). CDR3 sequence: CASSSATSGYEQYF. CDR3 nucleotides: TGTGCCAGCAGTTCGGCGACTAGCGGGTACGAGCAGTACTTC.

Of note for this clonotype: One junction end does not reproduce the germline sequence, and a read error may be involved. This chain uses TRBV20-1 with TRBJ2-7; 7 nucleotides agree with TRBD1. Germline V lookup: CDR1 DFQATT, CDR2 SNEGSKA (reference sequence). This CDR3 is 15 amino acids long. CDR3 sequence: CSARVGQKTSHEQYF. The CDR3 nucleotides read TGCAGTGCTAGAGTGGGACAGAAGACCTCCCACGAGCAGTACTTC.

This chain uses TRBV2 with TRBJ1-1, with D perhaps matching TRBD1 (5 bases). CDR3 length: 15 amino acids. The V end was cut by 7 bases, the J end by 1 base, with 16 bases between. Germline V lookup: CDR1 SNHLY, CDR2 FYNNEI. DNA of the CDR3: TGTGCCAGCACGACCAGGGAGGGTACGAACACTGAAGCTTTCTTT. This codes for CASTTREGTNTEAFF.